The present T cell receptor beta chain was sequenced within a study of PD-1 blockade in classical Hodgkin lymphoma. Remarks on this clone: Its antigen is undetermined.

The method was immunoSEQ multiplex PCR; TCRdb's version includes in-frame clones alone and lacks a portion of them. The table includes 90,000 to 100,000 clones, over 85% detected once. Overall study results and limits: The drivers behind the repertoire differences, possibly disease activity or prior therapy, remain undefined.

Every patient was affected by relapse after autologous stem cell transplantation, while exposure to brentuximab vedotin was not uniform. The CDR3 runs 15 residues. Trimming stripped 0 bases from V and 2 bases from J, with 10 bases between. In germline, CDR1 is LNHDA, CDR2 SQIVND (reference sequence). The sequence came from a human donor with classical Hodgkin lymphoma. The chain is built from TRBV19 and TRBJ1-2; D remains unclear. This material consisted of peripheral blood mononuclear cells (PBMCs), taken at baseline. In nucleotides, the CDR3 is TGTGCCAGTAGTATAGACAGGTGGGAAAACTATGGCTACACCTTC. This gives the protein CASSIDRWENYGYTF.